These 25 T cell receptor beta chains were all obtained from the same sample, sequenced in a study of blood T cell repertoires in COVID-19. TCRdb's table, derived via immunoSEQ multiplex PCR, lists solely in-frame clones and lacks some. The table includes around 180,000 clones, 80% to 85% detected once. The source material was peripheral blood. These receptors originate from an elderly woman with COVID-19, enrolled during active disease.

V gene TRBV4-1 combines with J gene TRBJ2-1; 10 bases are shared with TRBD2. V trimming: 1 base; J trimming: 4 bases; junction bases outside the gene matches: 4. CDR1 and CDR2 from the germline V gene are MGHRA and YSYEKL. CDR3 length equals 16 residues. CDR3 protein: CASSQGLAGLYNEQFF. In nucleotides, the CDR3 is TGCGCCAGCAGCCAAGGACTAGCGGGCTTGTACAATGAGCAGTTCTTC.

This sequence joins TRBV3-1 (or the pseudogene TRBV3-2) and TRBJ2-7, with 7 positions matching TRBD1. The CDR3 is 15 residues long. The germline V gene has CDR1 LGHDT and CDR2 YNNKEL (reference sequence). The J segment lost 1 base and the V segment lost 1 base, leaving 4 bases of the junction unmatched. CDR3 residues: CASSQGSRGSYEQYF. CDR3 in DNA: TGTGCCAGCAGCCAAGGATCCAGGGGGTCCTACGAGCAGTACTTC.

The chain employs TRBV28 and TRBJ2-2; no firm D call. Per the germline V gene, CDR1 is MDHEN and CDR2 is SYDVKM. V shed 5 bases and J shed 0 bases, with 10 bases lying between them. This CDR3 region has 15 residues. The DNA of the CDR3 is TGTGCCAGCAGTCCCACATCAACGAACACCGGGGAGCTGTTTTTT. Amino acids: CASSPTSTNTGELFF.

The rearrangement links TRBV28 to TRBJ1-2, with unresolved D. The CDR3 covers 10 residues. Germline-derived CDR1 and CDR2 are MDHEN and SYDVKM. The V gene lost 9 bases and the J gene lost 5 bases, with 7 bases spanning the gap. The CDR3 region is CARRGYGYTF. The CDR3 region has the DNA TGTGCCAGGAGAGGGTATGGCTACACCTTC.

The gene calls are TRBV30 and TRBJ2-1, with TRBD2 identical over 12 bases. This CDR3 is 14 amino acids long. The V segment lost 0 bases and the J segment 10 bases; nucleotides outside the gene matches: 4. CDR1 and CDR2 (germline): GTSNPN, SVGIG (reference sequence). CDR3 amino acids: CAWSVGTSGPEQFF. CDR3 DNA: TGTGCCTGGAGTGTTGGGACTAGCGGGCCCGAGCAGTTCTTC.

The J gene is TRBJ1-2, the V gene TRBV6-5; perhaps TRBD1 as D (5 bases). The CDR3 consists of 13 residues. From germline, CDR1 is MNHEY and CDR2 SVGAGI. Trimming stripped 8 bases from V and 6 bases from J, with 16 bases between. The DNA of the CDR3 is TGTGCCAGCCGTTCCGGGGGAGGGCATGGCTACACCTTC. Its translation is CASRSGGGHGYTF.

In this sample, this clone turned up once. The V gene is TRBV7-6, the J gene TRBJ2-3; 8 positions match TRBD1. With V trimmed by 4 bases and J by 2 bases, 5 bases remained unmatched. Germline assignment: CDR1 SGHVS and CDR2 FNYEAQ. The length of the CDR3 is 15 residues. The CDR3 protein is CASSSTDRATDTQYF. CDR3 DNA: TGTGCCAGCAGCTCTACGGACAGGGCCACAGATACGCAGTATTTT.

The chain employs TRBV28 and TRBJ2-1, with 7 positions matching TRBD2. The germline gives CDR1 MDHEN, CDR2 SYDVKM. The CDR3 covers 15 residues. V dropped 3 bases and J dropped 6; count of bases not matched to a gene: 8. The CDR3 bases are TGTGCCAGCAGTTTTTGGGCTAGCGGTCGCAATGAGCAGTTCTTC. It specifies CASSFWASGRNEQFF.

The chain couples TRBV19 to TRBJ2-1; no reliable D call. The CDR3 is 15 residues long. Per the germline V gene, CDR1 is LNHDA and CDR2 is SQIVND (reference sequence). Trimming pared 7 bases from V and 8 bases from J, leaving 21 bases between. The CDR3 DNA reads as TGTGCCAGTATGGCCTCAGCGTCCTACACCCATGAGCAGTTCTTC. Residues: CASMASASYTHEQFF.

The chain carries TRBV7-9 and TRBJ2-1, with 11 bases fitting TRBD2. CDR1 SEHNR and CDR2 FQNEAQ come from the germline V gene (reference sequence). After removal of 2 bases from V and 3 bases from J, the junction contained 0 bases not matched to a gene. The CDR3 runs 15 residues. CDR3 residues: CASSLLAGGYNEQFF. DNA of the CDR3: TGTGCCAGCAGCTTACTAGCGGGGGGCTACAATGAGCAGTTCTTC. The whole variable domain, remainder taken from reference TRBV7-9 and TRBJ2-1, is DTGVSQNPRHKITKRGQNVTFRCDPISEHNRLYWYRQTLGQGPEFLTYFQNEAQLEKSRLLSDRFSAERPKGSFSTLEIQRTEQGDSAMYLCASSLLAGGYNEQFFGPGTRLTVL.

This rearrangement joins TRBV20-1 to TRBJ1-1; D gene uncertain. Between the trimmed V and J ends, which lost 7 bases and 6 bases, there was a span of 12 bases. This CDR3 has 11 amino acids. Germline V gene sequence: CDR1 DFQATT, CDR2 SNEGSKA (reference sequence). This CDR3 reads CSGGVGAEAFF. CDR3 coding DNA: TGCAGTGGCGGGGTTGGTGCTGAAGCTTTCTTT.

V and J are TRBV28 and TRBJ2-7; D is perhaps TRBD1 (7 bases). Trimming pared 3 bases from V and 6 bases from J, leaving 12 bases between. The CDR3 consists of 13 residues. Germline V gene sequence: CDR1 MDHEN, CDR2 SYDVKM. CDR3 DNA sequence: TGTGCCAGCAGTTTTGGCAGGGGGGCCGAGCAGTACTTC. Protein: CASSFGRGAEQYF.

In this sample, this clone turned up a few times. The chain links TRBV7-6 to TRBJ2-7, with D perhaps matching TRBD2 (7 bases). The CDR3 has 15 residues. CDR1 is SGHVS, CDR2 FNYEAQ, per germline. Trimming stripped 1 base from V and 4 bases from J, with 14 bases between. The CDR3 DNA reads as TGTGCCAGCAGCTTAGAGGGGGGCGGGAGTTACGAGCAGTACTTC. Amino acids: CASSLEGGGSYEQYF.

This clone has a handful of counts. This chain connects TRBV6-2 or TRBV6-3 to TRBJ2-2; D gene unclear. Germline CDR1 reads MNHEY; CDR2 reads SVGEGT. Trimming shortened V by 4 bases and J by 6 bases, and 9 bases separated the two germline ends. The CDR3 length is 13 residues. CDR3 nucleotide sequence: TGTGCCAGCAGTTTATCGTCCCCCGGGGAGCTGTTTTTT. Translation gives CASSLSSPGELFF.

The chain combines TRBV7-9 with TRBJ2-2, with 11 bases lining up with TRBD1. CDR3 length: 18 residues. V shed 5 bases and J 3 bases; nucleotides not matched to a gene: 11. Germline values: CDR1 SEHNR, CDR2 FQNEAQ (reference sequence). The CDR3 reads CASSRNVGQGAYTGELFF. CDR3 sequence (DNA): TGTGCCAGCAGCAGAAACGTCGGACAGGGGGCTTACACCGGGGAGCTGTTTTTT. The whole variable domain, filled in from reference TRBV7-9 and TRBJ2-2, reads DTGVSQNPRHKITKRGQNVTFRCDPISEHNRLYWYRQTLGQGPEFLTYFQNEAQLEKSRLLSDRFSAERPKGSFSTLEIQRTEQGDSAMYLCASSRNVGQGAYTGELFFGEGSRLTVL.

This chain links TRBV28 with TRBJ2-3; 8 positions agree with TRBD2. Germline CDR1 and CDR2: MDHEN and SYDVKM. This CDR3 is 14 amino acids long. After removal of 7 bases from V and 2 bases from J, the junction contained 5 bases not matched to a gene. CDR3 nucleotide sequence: TGTGCCAGCAACGAGCGGGAGTCCACAGATACGCAGTATTTT. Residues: CASNERESTDTQYF.

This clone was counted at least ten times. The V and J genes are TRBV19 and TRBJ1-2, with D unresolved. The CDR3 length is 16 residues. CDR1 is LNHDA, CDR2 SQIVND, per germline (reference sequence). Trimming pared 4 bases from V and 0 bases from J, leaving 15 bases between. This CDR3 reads CASSTYLTGSNYGYTF. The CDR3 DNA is TGTGCCAGTAGTACCTACCTGACGGGTTCTAACTATGGCTACACCTTC.

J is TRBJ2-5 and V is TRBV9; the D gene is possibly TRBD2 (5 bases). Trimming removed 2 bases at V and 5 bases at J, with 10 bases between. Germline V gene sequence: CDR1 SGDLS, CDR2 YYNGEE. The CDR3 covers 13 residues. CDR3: CASSVDLRETQYF. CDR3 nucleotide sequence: TGTGCCAGCAGCGTGGACTTGAGGGAGACCCAGTACTTC.

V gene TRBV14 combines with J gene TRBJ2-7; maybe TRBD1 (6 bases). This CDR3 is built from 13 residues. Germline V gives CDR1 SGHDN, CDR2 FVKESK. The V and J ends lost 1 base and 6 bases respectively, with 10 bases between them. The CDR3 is CASSQVTGSEQYF. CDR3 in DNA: TGTGCCAGCAGCCAAGTTACAGGGAGCGAGCAGTACTTC.

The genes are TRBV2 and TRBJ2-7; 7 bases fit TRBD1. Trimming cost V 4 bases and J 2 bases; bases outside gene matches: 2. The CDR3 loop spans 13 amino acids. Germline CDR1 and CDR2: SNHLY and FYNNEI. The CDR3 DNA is TGTGCCAGCAGTGTCGGACAGGCCTACGAGCAGTACTTC. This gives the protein CASSVGQAYEQYF.

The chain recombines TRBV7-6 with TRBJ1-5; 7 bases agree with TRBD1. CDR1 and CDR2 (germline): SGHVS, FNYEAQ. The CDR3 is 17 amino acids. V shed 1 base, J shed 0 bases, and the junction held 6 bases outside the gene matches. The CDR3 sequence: CASSLVPGTDSNQPQHF. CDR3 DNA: TGTGCCAGCAGCTTAGTCCCCGGGACAGATAGCAATCAGCCCCAGCATTTT.

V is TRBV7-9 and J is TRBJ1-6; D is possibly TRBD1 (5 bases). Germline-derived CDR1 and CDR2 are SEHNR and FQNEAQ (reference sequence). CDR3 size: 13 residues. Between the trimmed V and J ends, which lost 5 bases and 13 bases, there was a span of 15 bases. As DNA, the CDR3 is TGTGCCAGCAGCCCTGGTCCGGGGGTCCCCCTCCACTTT. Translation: CASSPGPGVPLHF.

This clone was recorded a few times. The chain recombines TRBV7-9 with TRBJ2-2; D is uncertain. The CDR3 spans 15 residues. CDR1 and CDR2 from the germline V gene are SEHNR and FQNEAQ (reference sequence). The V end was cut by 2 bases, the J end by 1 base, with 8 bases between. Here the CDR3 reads CASSLSRLNTGELFF. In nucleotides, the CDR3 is TGTGCCAGCAGCTTATCACGGTTGAACACCGGGGAGCTGTTTTTT.

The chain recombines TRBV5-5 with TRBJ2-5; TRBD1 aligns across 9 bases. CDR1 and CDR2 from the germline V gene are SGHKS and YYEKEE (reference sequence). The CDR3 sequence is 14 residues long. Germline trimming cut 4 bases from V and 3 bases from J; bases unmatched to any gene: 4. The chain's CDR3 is CASSTRTGEETQYF. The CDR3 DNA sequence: TGTGCCAGCAGCACCCGGACAGGGGAAGAGACCCAGTACTTC.

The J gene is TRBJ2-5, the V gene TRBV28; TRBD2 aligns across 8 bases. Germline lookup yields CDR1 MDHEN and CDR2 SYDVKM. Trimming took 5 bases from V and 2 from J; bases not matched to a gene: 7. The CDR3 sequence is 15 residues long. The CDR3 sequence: CASSLSGTIQETQYF. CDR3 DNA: TGTGCCAGCAGTCTTAGCGGGACGATTCAAGAGACCCAGTACTTC.